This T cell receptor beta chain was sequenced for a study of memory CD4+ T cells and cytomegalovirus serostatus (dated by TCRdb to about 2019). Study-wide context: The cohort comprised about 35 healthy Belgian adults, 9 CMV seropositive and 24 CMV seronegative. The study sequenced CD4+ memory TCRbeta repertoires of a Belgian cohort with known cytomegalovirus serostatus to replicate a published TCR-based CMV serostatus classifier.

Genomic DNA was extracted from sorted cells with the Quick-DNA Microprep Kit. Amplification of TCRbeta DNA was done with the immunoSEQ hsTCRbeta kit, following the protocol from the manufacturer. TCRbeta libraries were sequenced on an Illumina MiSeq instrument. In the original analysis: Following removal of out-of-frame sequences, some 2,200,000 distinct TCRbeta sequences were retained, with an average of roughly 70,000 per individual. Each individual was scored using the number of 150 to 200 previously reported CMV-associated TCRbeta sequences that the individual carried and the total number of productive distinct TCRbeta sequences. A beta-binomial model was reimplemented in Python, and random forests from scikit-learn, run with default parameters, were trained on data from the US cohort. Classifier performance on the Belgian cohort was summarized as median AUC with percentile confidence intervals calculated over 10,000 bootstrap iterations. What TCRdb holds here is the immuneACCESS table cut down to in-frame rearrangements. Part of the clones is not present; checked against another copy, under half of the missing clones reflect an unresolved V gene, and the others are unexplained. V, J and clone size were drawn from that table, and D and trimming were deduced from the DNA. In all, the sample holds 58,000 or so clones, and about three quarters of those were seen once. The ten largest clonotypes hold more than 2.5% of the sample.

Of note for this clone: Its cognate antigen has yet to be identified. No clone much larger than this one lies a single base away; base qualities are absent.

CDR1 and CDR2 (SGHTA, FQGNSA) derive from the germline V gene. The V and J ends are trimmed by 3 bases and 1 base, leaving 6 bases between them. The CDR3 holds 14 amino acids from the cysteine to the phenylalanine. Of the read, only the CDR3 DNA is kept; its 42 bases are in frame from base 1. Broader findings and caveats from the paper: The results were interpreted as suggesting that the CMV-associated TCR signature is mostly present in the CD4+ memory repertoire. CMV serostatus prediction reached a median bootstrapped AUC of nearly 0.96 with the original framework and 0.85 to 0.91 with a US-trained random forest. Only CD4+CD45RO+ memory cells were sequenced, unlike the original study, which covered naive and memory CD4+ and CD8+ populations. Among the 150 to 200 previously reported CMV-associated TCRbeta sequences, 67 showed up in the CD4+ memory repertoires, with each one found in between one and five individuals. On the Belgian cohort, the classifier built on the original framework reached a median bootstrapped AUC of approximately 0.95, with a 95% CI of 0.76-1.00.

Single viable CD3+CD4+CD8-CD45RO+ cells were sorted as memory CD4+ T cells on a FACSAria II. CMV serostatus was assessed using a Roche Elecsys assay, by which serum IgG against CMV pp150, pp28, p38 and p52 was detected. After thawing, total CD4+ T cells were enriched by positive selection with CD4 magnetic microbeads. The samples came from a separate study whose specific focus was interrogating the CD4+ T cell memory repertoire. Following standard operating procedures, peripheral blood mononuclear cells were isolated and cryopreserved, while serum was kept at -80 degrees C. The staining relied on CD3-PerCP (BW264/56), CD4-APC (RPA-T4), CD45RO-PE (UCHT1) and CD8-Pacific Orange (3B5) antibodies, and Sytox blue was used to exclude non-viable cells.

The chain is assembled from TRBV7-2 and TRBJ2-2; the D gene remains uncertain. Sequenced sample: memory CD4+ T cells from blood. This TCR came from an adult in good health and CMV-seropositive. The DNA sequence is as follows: TGTGCCAGCAGCTTCGTGCTGAACACCGGGGAGCTGTTTTTT. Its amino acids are CASSFVLNTGELFF.